This is a list of T cell receptor beta chains from one sample in a study of cytomegalovirus exposure and HLA in healthy donors. Assay used: immunoSEQ multiplex PCR; TCRdb lists only in-frame clones, some missing. The sample shows some 170,000 clones, roughly 79% of them seen only once. The sample was PBMCs. The source is a man in his forties in good health and CMV-seropositive. Both conserved end residues are part of each CDR3. A D gene is named only where the DNA matches it firmly. The listing skips clone size in some rows; elsewhere it reads once, few, many or a size class.

CDR3 protein: CASSVGSRGGYTF
CDR3 DNA: TGTGCCAGCAGTGTGGGCAGCAGGGGTGGCTACACCTTC
J gene: TRBJ1-2
D gene: NA
V gene: TRBV2
clone size: NA

CDR3 protein: CASSSGQGLNYEQYF
CDR3 DNA: TGTGCCAGCAGCTCAGGACAGGGATTGAACTACGAGCAGTACTTC
J gene: TRBJ2-7
D gene: TRBD1
V gene: TRBV11-1
clone size: NA

CDR3 protein: CASRAGASRGEQYF
CDR3 DNA: TGTGCCAGTAGGGCGGGGGCCTCCCGTGGCGAGCAGTACTTC
J gene: TRBJ2-7
D gene: NA
V gene: TRBV19
clone size: NA

CDR3 protein: CASSDPRRSGSSYNEQFF
CDR3 DNA: TGTGCCAGTAGCGACCCCAGGAGGAGCGGGAGCTCCTACAATGAGCAGTTCTTC
J gene: TRBJ2-1
D gene: TRBD2
V gene: TRBV19
clone size: NA

CDR3 protein: CASSRQSQETQYF
CDR3 DNA: TGTGCCAGCAGCCGACAGAGCCAAGAGACCCAGTACTTC
J gene: TRBJ2-5
D gene: NA
V gene: TRBV7-6
clone size: NA

CDR3 protein: CASTLAGGNNEQFF
CDR3 DNA: TGTGCCAGTACGTTGGCAGGGGGGAACAATGAGCAGTTCTTC
J gene: TRBJ2-1
D gene: NA
V gene: TRBV19
clone size: NA

CDR3 protein: CASSLEHRFYEQYF
CDR3 DNA: TGTGCCAGCAGCTTAGAACACCGCTTCTACGAGCAGTACTTC
J gene: TRBJ2-7
D gene: NA
V gene: TRBV13
clone size: few

CDR3 protein: CASSVGGEGTQYF
CDR3 DNA: TGTGCCAGCAGCGTAGGGGGAGAGGGGACCCAGTACTTC
J gene: TRBJ2-5
D gene: NA
V gene: TRBV9
clone size: NA

CDR3 protein: CASSVEQGLAGTSTDTQYF
CDR3 DNA: TGTGCCAGCAGCGTAGAACAAGGACTAGCGGGAACTAGCACAGATACGCAGTATTTT
J gene: TRBJ2-3
D gene: TRBD2
V gene: TRBV9
clone size: NA

CDR3 protein: CASSYLTSGSSYNEQFF
CDR3 DNA: TGTGCCAGCAGTTACCTGACTAGCGGGAGCTCCTACAATGAGCAGTTCTTC
J gene: TRBJ2-1
D gene: TRBD2
V gene: TRBV27
clone size: NA